Listed below are T cell receptor beta chains from one sample, sequenced in a study of cytomegalovirus exposure and HLA in healthy donors. TCRdb keeps only in-frame clones here, not all; method: immunoSEQ multiplex PCR. The table shows approximately 65,000 clones, with around 68% occurring only once. Sequencing input: PBMCs. The receptors originated from a man aged 35 to 55 in good health and CMV-seropositive. Both conserved end residues are part of each CDR3. The D gene is left open where the match is weak. Clone size, where shown, is once, few, many, or a class for clones that have expanded.

cdr3_length	j_call	d_call	clone_size	v_call	cdr3_nt	cdr3_aa
16	TRBJ2-3	NA	NA	TRBV5-1	TGCGCCAGCAGCTTAGGGGCAGGGGTACAATCAGATACGCAGTATTTT	CASSLGAGVQSDTQYF
17	TRBJ2-7	NA	NA	TRBV27	TGTGCCAGCAGTCCGCAACCCGCAGGCGAACCTAACTACGAGCAGTACTTC	CASSPQPAGEPNYEQYF
19	TRBJ1-3	NA	NA	TRBV5-6	TGTGCCAGCAGCTCTAGGGGTACTTTGGGGGCATTCTCTGGAAACACCATATATTTT	CASSSRGTLGAFSGNTIYF
17	TRBJ2-3	NA	NA	TRBV25-1	TGTGCCAGCAGTGAACACGCGGCGGGGCGGACCTCAGATACGCAGTATTTT	CASSEHAAGRTSDTQYF
16	TRBJ2-2	NA	NA	TRBV19	TGTGCCAGTAGTATAGGGCAGGTCCCGAACACCGGGGAGCTGTTTTTT	CASSIGQVPNTGELFF
16	TRBJ2-2	NA	NA	TRBV7-2	TGTGCCAGCAGGCCCCGTCCAGGGCAGAACACCGGGGAGCTGTTTTTT	CASRPRPGQNTGELFF
15	TRBJ2-1	NA	NA	TRBV6-6	TGTGCCAGCAGTTATTCCGGGATAAGAGAGCCTGAGCAGTTCTTC	CASSYSGIREPEQFF
20	TRBJ1-4	NA	NA	TRBV21-1	TGTGCCAGCAGCAAATTTGTGCGCTCTTCCAGGGTCCGATTTAATGAAAAACTGTTTTTT	CASSKFVRSSRVRFNEKLFF
15	TRBJ2-2	NA	once	TRBV7-6	TGTGCCAGCAGCTTTGAAGAGCTTCACACCGGGGAGCTGTTTTTT	CASSFEELHTGELFF
12	TRBJ1-4	NA	few	TRBV19	TGTGCCAGCCAGACAGAGAATGAAAAACTGTTTTTT	CASQTENEKLFF
16	TRBJ1-1	NA	NA	TRBV5-6	TGTGCCAGCAGCTTTTTCGACAGAGCCATGAACACTGAAGCTTTCTTT	CASSFFDRAMNTEAFF
13	TRBJ1-1	NA	NA	TRBV19	TGTGCCAGTACCCCCACAGGGCTCTCTGAAGCTTTCTTT	CASTPTGLSEAFF
16	TRBJ2-1	TRBD2	few	TRBV7-2	TGTGCCAGCAGCTTAGAGGGACTATCGAGGTACAATGAGCAGTTCTTC	CASSLEGLSRYNEQFF
14	TRBJ2-5	NA	NA	TRBV5-1	TGCGCCAGCAGTCCGACCGCAGGGGCGGAGACCCAGTACTTC	CASSPTAGAETQYF
14	TRBJ2-7	NA	NA	TRBV19	TGTGCCAGTAGTCCTCCGGGAGCTGCCTACGAGCAGTACTTT	CASSPPGAAYEQYF
15	TRBJ1-1	NA	NA	TRBV4-1	TGCGCCAGCAGCCAAAAAAGGGCGGGCACCAATGAAGCTTTCTTT	CASSQKRAGTNEAFF